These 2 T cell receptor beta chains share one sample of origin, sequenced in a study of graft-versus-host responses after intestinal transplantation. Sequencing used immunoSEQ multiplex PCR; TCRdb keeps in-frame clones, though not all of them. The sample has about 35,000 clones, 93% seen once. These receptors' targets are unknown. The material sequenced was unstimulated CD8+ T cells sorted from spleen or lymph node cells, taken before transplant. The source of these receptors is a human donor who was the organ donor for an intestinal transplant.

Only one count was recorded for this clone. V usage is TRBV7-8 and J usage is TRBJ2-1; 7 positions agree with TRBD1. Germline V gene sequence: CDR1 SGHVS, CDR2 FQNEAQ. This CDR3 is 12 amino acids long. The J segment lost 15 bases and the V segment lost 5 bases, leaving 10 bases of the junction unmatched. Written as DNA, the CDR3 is TGTGCCAGCAGCGACGACAGGGCTACTCGGTTCTTC. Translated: CASSDDRATRFF.

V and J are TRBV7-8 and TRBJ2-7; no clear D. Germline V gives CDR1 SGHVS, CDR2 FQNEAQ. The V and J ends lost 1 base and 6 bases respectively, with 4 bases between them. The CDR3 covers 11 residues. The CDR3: CASSLGTEQYF. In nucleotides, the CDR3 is TGTGCCAGCAGCTTAGGGACCGAGCAGTACTTC.